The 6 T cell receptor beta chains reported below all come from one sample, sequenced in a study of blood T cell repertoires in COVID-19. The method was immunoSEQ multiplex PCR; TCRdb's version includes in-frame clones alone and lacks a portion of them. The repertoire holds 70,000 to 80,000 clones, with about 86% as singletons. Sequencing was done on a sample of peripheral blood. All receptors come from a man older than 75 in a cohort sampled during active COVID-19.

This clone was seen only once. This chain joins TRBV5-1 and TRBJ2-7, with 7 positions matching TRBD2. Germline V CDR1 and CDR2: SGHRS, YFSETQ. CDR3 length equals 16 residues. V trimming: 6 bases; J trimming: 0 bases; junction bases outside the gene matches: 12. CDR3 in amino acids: CASTPVGGGSSYEQYV. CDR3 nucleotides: TGCGCCAGCACTCCTGTGGGCGGGGGAAGCTCCTACGAGCAGTACGTC.

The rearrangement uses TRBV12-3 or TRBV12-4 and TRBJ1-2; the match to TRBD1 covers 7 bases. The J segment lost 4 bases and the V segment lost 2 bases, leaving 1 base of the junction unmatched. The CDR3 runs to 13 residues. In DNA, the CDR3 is TGTGCCAGCAGTTTACCAGGGGGCTATGGCTACACCTTC. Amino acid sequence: CASSLPGGYGYTF.

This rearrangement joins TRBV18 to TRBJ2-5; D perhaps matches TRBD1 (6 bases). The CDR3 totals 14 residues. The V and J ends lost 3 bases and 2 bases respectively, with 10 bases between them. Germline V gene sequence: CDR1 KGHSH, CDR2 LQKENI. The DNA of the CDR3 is TGTGCCAGCTCACCCGACAGGTCACAAGAGACCCAGTACTTC. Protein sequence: CASSPDRSQETQYF.

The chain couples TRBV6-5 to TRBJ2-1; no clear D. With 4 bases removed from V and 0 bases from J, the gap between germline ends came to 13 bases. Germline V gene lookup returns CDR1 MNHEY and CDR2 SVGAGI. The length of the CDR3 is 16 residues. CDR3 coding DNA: TGTGCCAGCAGTTCCACGATACAGATCTCCTACAATGAGCAGTTCTTC. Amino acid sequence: CASSSTIQISYNEQFF.

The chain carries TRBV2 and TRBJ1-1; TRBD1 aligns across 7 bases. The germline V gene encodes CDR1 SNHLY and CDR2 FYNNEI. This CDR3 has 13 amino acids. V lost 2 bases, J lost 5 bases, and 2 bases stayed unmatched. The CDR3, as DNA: TGTGCCAGCAGTGAAACAGGGGAAACTGAAGCTTTCTTT. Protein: CASSETGETEAFF.

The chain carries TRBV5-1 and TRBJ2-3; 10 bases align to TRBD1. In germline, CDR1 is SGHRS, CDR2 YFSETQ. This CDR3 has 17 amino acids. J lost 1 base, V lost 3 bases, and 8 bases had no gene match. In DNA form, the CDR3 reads TGCGCCAGCAGCTCGGGACAGGGGAAGTCGCGCACAGATACGCAGTATTTT. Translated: CASSSGQGKSRTDTQYF.